Below, 13 T cell receptor beta chains from the same sample are listed, as sequenced in a study of early T cells in non-severe SARS-CoV-2 infection. TCRdb reprocessed the 5' RACE reads with MiXCR, giving one entry per CDR3 protein. This table has about 56,000 distinct CDR3 sequences, about 10% appearing once. Source material: whole blood. Receptors were obtained from an adult who was a healthcare worker with PCR-confirmed SARS-CoV-2 infection or an uninfected control (not recorded which).

This clonotype was picked up many times. V usage is TRBV20-1 and J usage is TRBJ2-1; D is perhaps TRBD1 or TRBD2 (5 bases each). Trimming stripped 5 bases from V and 0 bases from J, with 11 bases between. Germline values: CDR1 DFQATT, CDR2 SNEGSKA (reference sequence). The CDR3 sequence is 14 residues long. CDR3 sequence reads: CSAGRDGSYNEQFF. The CDR3 DNA reads TGCAGTGCTGGCCGGGACGGCTCCTACAATGAGCAGTTCTTC.

This clonotype was observed many times. CDR3 nucleotides: TGTGCCAGCTCACCTCCGGGGACAGGGGGGGCAGGAGCTTTCTTT. Protein: CASSPPGTGGAGAFF. This chain links TRBV18 with TRBJ1-1; 11 nucleotides line up with TRBD1. CDR3 length: 15 residues. Trimming cost V 3 bases and J 10 bases; bases outside gene matches: 10. Germline V gene data show CDR1 as KGHSH and CDR2 as LQKENI.

This clonotype was picked up a small number of times. The CDR3 coding sequence is TGTGCCAGCAGCTTCGACTCCGAGACAGGGGACAGAAACACCATATATTTT. Its protein is CASSFDSETGDRNTIYF. The rearrangement joins TRBV7-6 to TRBJ1-3; 8 bases agree with TRBD1. Germline assignment: CDR1 SGHVS and CDR2 FNYEAQ. The CDR3 consists of 17 residues. The V gene end was trimmed by 3 bases and the J gene end by 5 bases; junction bases not matched to a gene: 12.

This chain links TRBV9 with TRBJ1-1; D is unresolved. The length of the CDR3 is 14 residues. CDR1 and CDR2 (germline): SGDLS, YYNGEE. Trimming removed 5 bases at V and 0 bases at J, with 11 bases between. The CDR3 nucleotides are TGTGCCAGCAGTCCGGAGACCCTGAACACTGAAGCTTTCTTT. Its protein product is CASSPETLNTEAFF.

About this clonotype: This may be a read error: a much more frequent sequence differs by one nucleotide. The rearrangement links TRBV7-3 to TRBJ2-3; possibly TRBD1 for D (6 bases). The CDR3 contains 15 residues. CDR1 SGHTA and CDR2 FQGTGA come from the germline V gene. CDR3 loop: CASSYRLGQTDTQNF. CDR3 nucleotides: TGTGCCAGCAGCTACCGCCTAGGACAGACAGATACGCAGAATTTT.

The rearrangement joins TRBV6-2 or TRBV6-3 to TRBJ2-3; TRBD2 matches 7 bases. With 6 bases clipped from V and 2 bases from J, the junction kept 11 bases outside the gene matches. The CDR3 spans 16 residues. Germline values: CDR1 MNHEY, CDR2 SVGEGT. For the CDR3, the DNA is TGTGCCAGCAGCAAGTATAGCGGGCCCCCCACAGATACGCAGTATTTT. Protein: CASSKYSGPPTDTQYF.

This clonotype was seen at least ten times. This chain uses TRBV7-3 with TRBJ2-3, with TRBD2 matching 7 bases. The CDR3 extends over 14 amino acids. The germline gives CDR1 SGHTA, CDR2 FQGTGA. The ends lost 6 bases at V and 4 bases at J; junction bases unmatched: 7. CDR3 in amino acids: CASSLSGMADTQYF. The CDR3, as DNA: TGTGCCAGCAGTCTAAGCGGGATGGCAGATACGCAGTATTTT.

This sequence joins TRBV7-3 and TRBJ2-6, with a weak D call TRBD1 (6 bases). The germline gives CDR1 SGHTA, CDR2 FQGTGA. This CDR3 comprises 16 residues. The germline V and J ends were trimmed by 2 bases and 0 bases, with 8 bases remaining between them. In DNA form, the CDR3 reads TGTGCCAGCAGCTTAGGGACAAACTCTGGGGCCAACGTCCTGACTTTC. Encoded protein: CASSLGTNSGANVLTF.

This sequence joins TRBV5-1 and TRBJ1-1, with D perhaps matching TRBD1 (6 bases). The V gene's germline CDR1 is SGHRS and CDR2 YFSETQ. V lost 4 bases, J lost 2 bases, and 12 bases lay in between. CDR3 size: 14 residues. The CDR3 region has the DNA TGCGCCAGCAGCCCCAACAGGGCCAACACTGAAGCTTTCTTT. It encodes CASSPNRANTEAFF.

This chain connects TRBV3-1 to TRBJ1-6; D possibly corresponds to TRBD1 (5 bases). Germline CDR1 reads LGHDT; CDR2 reads YNNKEL (reference sequence). The CDR3 has 13 amino acids. Trimming took off 5 bases at V and 7 bases at J, with 9 bases between the two ends. The CDR3 protein is CASSYDRNSPLHF. In DNA form, the CDR3 reads TGTGCCAGCAGCTACGACAGAAATTCACCCCTCCACTTT.

The chain couples TRBV24-1 to TRBJ2-7; weak D call: TRBD1 (7 bases). The germline gives CDR1 KGHDR, CDR2 SFDVKD. The CDR3 contains 15 residues. V was pared by 1 base and J by 4 bases, with 13 bases between. DNA of the CDR3: TGTGCCACCAGTGATTTCAGGGGGGCGAGATACGAGCAGTACTTC. Encoded protein: CATSDFRGARYEQYF.

This clonotype has more than one count but fewer than ten. The V gene is TRBV28, the J gene TRBJ1-5, with D uncertain. CDR3 length: 15 residues. The germline CDR1 and CDR2 sequences are MDHEN and SYDVKM. V dropped 8 bases and J dropped 2 bases, with 16 bases sitting between them. This CDR3 reads CASVVEGGRNQPQHF. The CDR3 bases are TGTGCCAGCGTCGTCGAGGGTGGGCGCAATCAGCCCCAGCATTTT.

V and J are TRBV6-5 and TRBJ2-5; TRBD2 is a possible D gene (6 bases). The CDR3 has 14 amino acids. V was trimmed by 5 bases and J by 1 base, leaving 11 bases between them. CDR1 and CDR2 (germline): MNHEY, SVGAGI. CDR3 sequence (DNA): TGTGCCAGCAGTCTGGGGGGAGTCCAAGAGACCCAGTACTTC. Protein: CASSLGGVQETQYF.